Following are 18 T cell receptor beta chains from one sample sequenced in a study of Ad26.COV2.S vaccination and SARS-CoV-2 variants. Profiling relied on immunoSEQ multiplex PCR, and the TCRdb table lists in-frame clones only, not all of them. Of 200,000 to 300,000 clones detected, around 89% appear once; the ten largest clones hold around 10%. Treatment specified: some 19 received Ad26.COV2.S at low or high dose, single or two shots; several received placebo; per-sample allocation not given. Sample collection was performed on day 63 after the first vaccine or placebo injection. The starting material was peripheral blood, obtained in a trial of Ad26.COV2.S vaccine versus placebo. The receptor set was obtained from a person aged 18-65 years who received the Ad26.COV2.S COVID-19 vaccine or a placebo.

This clone was found once. The genes are TRBV11-2 and TRBJ2-3, with 8 nucleotides matching TRBD2. J lost 4 bases, V lost 1 base, and 4 bases had no gene match. Per germline, CDR1 SGHAT and CDR2 FQNNGV. The length of the CDR3 is 15 residues. In DNA form, the CDR3 reads TGTGCCAGCAGCTTAGGGGGGCGGGGGGCAGATACGCAGTATTTT. Translated: CASSLGGRGADTQYF.

V and J are TRBV18 and TRBJ1-4, with a possible D match to TRBD1 (6 bases). The CDR3 extends over 15 amino acids. V dropped 2 bases and J dropped 8 bases, with 15 bases sitting between them. Germline CDR1 is KGHSH and CDR2 is LQKENI. CDR3 sequence (DNA): TGTGCCAGCTCACCAAAAGGGGGGGAGAACGAAAAACTGTTTTTT. Translation gives CASSPKGGENEKLFF.

The J gene is TRBJ2-2, the V gene TRBV4-1, with unresolved D. Germline CDR1 and CDR2: MGHRA and YSYEKL. The V and J ends lost 1 base and 5 bases respectively, with 23 bases between them. This CDR3 contains 19 residues. Here the CDR3 DNA reads TGCGCCAGCAGCCAAGTAATTCTCAGGCCGGTGAGCAAAACCGGGGAGCTGTTTTTT. Translated, it gives CASSQVILRPVSKTGELFF.

The chain combines TRBV18 with TRBJ2-2, with 13 bases identical to TRBD2. Germline lookup yields CDR1 KGHSH and CDR2 LQKENI. Germline trimming cut 3 bases from V and 2 bases from J; bases unmatched to any gene: 6. The CDR3 spans 18 residues. The CDR3 reads CASSPVTSGRTNTGELFF. CDR3 in DNA: TGTGCCAGCTCACCTGTGACTAGCGGGAGGACCAACACCGGGGAGCTGTTTTTT.

The rearrangement joins TRBV18 to TRBJ2-5; 7 nucleotides match TRBD2. The germline V gene encodes CDR1 KGHSH and CDR2 LQKENI. Losses at the gene ends were 3 bases for V and 3 bases for J; bases not matched to a gene: 4. This CDR3 has 14 residues. CDR3 protein: CASSPRLAEETQYF. CDR3 bases: TGTGCCAGCTCACCGCGGCTAGCGGAAGAGACCCAGTACTTC.

The chain employs TRBV25-1 and TRBJ2-3; possibly TRBD1 for D (5 bases). The CDR3 covers 15 residues. Germline values: CDR1 MGHDK, CDR2 SYGVNS. The V gene lost 3 bases and the J gene lost 2 bases, with 12 bases spanning the gap. The CDR3 sequence is CASSDRVWVTDTQYF. CDR3 DNA sequence: TGTGCCAGCAGTGACAGGGTATGGGTCACAGATACGCAGTATTTT.

The CDR3 nucleotides read TGCAGCGTGGGTGGGACAGTGTATGAAAAACTGTTTTTT. Amino acid sequence: CSVGGTVYEKLFF. V and J are TRBV29-1 and TRBJ1-4, with TRBD1 matching 7 bases. CDR1 is SQVTM, CDR2 ANQGSEA, per germline. The length of the CDR3 is 13 residues. The V segment lost 6 bases and the J segment 6 bases; nucleotides outside the gene matches: 7.

This sequence joins TRBV6-8 and TRBJ2-4; D is perhaps TRBD2 (6 bases). The V gene's germline CDR1 is MNHGY and CDR2 SAAAGT. This CDR3 is 17 amino acids long. V was cut by 2 bases and J by 3 bases, with 17 bases left in between. The CDR3, as DNA: TGTGCCAGCAGTTACCGCGGGGTAGCGGAGTGCAAAAACATTCAGTACTTC. As protein: CASSYRGVAECKNIQYF.

In its sample, this clone was seen a few times. This chain links TRBV9 with TRBJ2-1; D is perhaps TRBD1 (6 bases). CDR1 is SGDLS and CDR2 is YYNGEE in the germline V gene. The CDR3 sequence is 15 residues long. V shed 2 bases and J shed 3 bases, with 12 bases lying between them. CDR3 sequence (DNA): TGTGCCAGCAGCGTCAATGGGGGCCTCTACAATGAGCAGTTCTTC. Its translation: CASSVNGGLYNEQFF.

Comment on this clone: The sample contains more than one DNA sequence encoding this CDR3. The J gene is TRBJ2-5, the V gene TRBV2, with unresolved D. The germline CDR1 and CDR2 sequences are SNHLY and FYNNEI. Trimming pared 1 base from V and 5 bases from J, leaving 8 bases between. This CDR3 contains 13 residues. CDR3 residues: CASSEEVGETQYF. The CDR3 DNA reads as TGTGCCAGCAGTGAAGAAGTGGGGGAGACCCAGTACTTC.

The chain recombines TRBV6-4 with TRBJ1-5, with no clear D. The CDR3 is 15 residues long. The ends were cut back, 4 bases at V and 1 base at J, with 11 bases in the middle. CDR1 and CDR2 (germline): MRHNA, SNTAGT. The CDR3 loop is CASSVREWSNQPQHF. CDR3 in DNA: TGTGCCAGCAGTGTAAGGGAGTGGAGCAATCAGCCCCAGCATTTT.

The chain uses TRBV7-2 and TRBJ1-5, with 8 bases identical to TRBD1. The CDR3 spans 16 residues. With 5 bases clipped from V and 4 bases from J, the junction kept 10 bases outside the gene matches. The germline CDR1 and CDR2 sequences are SGHTA and FQGNSA. The CDR3 DNA follows: TGTGCCAGCAGCCCGCGCAGACAGGGGTCGAATCAGCCCCAGCATTTT. It translates to CASSPRRQGSNQPQHF.

This chain joins TRBV6-5 and TRBJ1-1; TRBD1 matches at 7 bases. Germline V lookup: CDR1 MNHEY, CDR2 SVGAGI. The CDR3 length is 16 residues. V trimming: 2 bases; J trimming: 0 bases; junction bases outside the gene matches: 6. The DNA for the CDR3 is TGTGCCAGCAGTTACCGAAGGGACAGCATGAACACTGAAGCTTTCTTT. Its protein is CASSYRRDSMNTEAFF.

The rearrangement uses TRBV16 and TRBJ1-2; D gene ambiguous. The CDR3 is 12 amino acids. CDR1 and CDR2 from the germline V gene are KGHSY and FQNENV. The V and J ends lost 0 bases and 6 bases respectively, with 5 bases between them. The DNA of the CDR3 is TGTGCCAGCAGCCAATCCCTGAATGGCTACACCTTC. Its protein product is CASSQSLNGYTF.

The chain is built from TRBV7-3 and TRBJ2-3, with 8 bases that match TRBD2. The CDR3 runs 16 residues. The ends lost 4 bases at V and 3 bases at J; junction bases unmatched: 9. CDR1 is SGHTA and CDR2 is FQGTGA in the germline V gene. The CDR3 DNA is TGTGCCAGCAGCTCTTACTCGGGAGGGGGAACAGATACGCAGTATTTT. Its protein product is CASSSYSGGGTDTQYF.

This clone was seen just once. This CDR3 reads CASSLEGGTNYGYTF. In DNA, the CDR3 is TGTGCCAGCAGTTTAGAGGGCGGAACTAACTATGGCTACACCTTC. The gene calls are TRBV28 and TRBJ1-2; D gene ambiguous. V was pared by 2 bases and J by 0 bases, with 10 bases between. This CDR3 has 15 residues. Germline assignment: CDR1 MDHEN and CDR2 SYDVKM.

J is TRBJ2-1 and V is TRBV6-4, with 9 bases matching TRBD1. The CDR3 consists of 15 residues. V lost 2 bases and J lost 8; bases outside the gene matches: 7. The germline V gene has CDR1 MRHNA and CDR2 SNTAGT. The CDR3 bases are TGTGCCAGCAGTGACGGGGGACAGGGAATTGATGAGCAGTTCTTC. It translates to CASSDGGQGIDEQFF.

The rearrangement uses TRBV6-5 and TRBJ2-5; D is ambiguous. The CDR3 is made up of 14 amino acids. In germline, CDR1 is MNHEY, CDR2 SVGAGI. Trimming removed 2 bases at V and 4 bases at J, with 11 bases between. CDR3 sequence: CASSYDEARETQYF. The CDR3 bases are TGTGCCAGCAGTTACGACGAGGCTCGAGAGACCCAGTACTTC.